The 9 T cell receptor beta chains below all came from one sample that was sequenced in a study of kidney transplant recipient with SARS-CoV-2 infection. MiXCR, applied by TCRdb to the reads, yields one record per CDR3 protein. The sample contains about 240,000 distinct CDR3 sequences, under 35% of which appear only once. This material consisted of a blood sample, taken at baseline and on approximately day 120 from a kidney transplant recipient. The receptors come from a male patient younger than 45 who had COVID-19 and was a kidney transplant recipient. Some T cells may have originated in the graft donor.

This clonotype was found a few times. The CDR3 loop is CASSLVSGWGRTKETQYF. CDR3 DNA sequence: TGTGCCAGCAGCTTAGTTTCGGGGTGGGGCAGGACCAAAGAGACCCAGTACTTC. J is TRBJ2-5 and V is TRBV11-3; D could derive from TRBD1 or TRBD2 (5 bases each). Germline CDR1 reads SGHNT; CDR2 reads YENEEA. The CDR3 spans 18 residues. The V end was cut by 1 base, the J end by 3 bases, with 21 bases between.

The table lists this clonotype with many counts. V usage is TRBV9 and J usage is TRBJ1-2; D not certain. The CDR3 contains 16 residues. Germline CDR1 reads SGDLS; CDR2 reads YYNGEE. V gave up 7 bases and J gave up 4 bases, with 23 bases separating them. The CDR3 coding sequence is TGTGCCAGCGCAAGGGTGTACTCAAGAAAGACCTATGGCTACACCTTC. Amino acid sequence: CASARVYSRKTYGYTF.

This clonotype was picked up many times. The V gene is TRBV5-1, the J gene TRBJ2-1; no reliable D call. The V gene's germline CDR1 is SGHRS and CDR2 YFSETQ. There are 14 residues in the CDR3. Between the trimmed V and J ends, which lost 4 bases and 0 bases, there was a span of 8 bases. The CDR3 DNA reads TGCGCCAGCAGCCAGGAAAGCTCCTACAATGAGCAGTTCTTC. It translates to CASSQESSYNEQFF. Full variable domain (remainder filled in from reference TRBV5-1 and TRBJ2-1): KAGVTQTPRYLIKTRGQQVTLSCSPISGHRSVSWYQQTPGQGLQFLFEYFSETQRNKGNFPGRFSGRQFSNSRSEMNVSTLELGDSALYLCASSQESSYNEQFFGPGTRLTVL.

The sample holds many counts of this clonotype. V and J are TRBV19 and TRBJ1-6; D is ambiguous. This CDR3 is built from 15 residues. CDR1 LNHDA and CDR2 SQIVND come from the germline V gene (reference sequence). V was clipped by 0 bases and J by 3 bases, with 6 bases between them. CDR3 protein: CASSIEPLYNSPLHF. CDR3 DNA sequence: TGTGCCAGTAGTATAGAACCGCTCTATAATTCACCCCTCCACTTT.

As concerns this clonotype: At one boundary the junction diverges from the germline segment, which might be a read error. This chain connects TRBV20-1 to TRBJ2-3; the match to TRBD2 covers 9 bases. CDR1 and CDR2 (germline): DFQATT, SNEGSKA (reference sequence). The CDR3 sequence is 14 residues long. The CDR3 protein is CSARTSGSTGTQYF. The DNA for the CDR3 is TGCAGTGCTAGGACTAGCGGAAGCACAGGTACGCAGTATTTT.

This clonotype was picked up many times. The V gene is TRBV5-1, the J gene TRBJ2-1, with a possible D match to TRBD2 (5 bases). V lost 3 bases and J 7 bases, leaving 8 bases between the germline ends. CDR3 length: 12 residues. CDR1 is SGHRS and CDR2 is YFSETQ in the germline V gene. The DNA of the CDR3 is TGCGCCAGCAGCTGGACGGGGAATGAGCAGTTCTTC. Amino acids: CASSWTGNEQFF.

Many counts were recorded for this clonotype. The rearrangement joins TRBV11-2 to TRBJ1-1, with D unresolved. This CDR3 region has 13 residues. Deletions cut 2 bases from V and 7 bases from J, with 11 bases between. CDR1 SGHAT and CDR2 FQNNGV come from the germline V gene. CDR3 residues: CASSLFPRDEAFF. In nucleotides, the CDR3 is TGTGCCAGCAGCTTATTCCCCCGCGATGAAGCTTTCTTT.

This clonotype was seen a single time. A single base separates this from a much larger clone, so it may be a read error. The chain recombines TRBV7-8 with TRBJ1-2; D unclear. Germline loops: CDR1 SGHVS, CDR2 FQNEAQ. This CDR3 region has 17 residues. The ends were cut back, 4 bases at V and 4 bases at J, with 22 bases in the middle. This CDR3 reads CASSYHMFTRKTYGYTF. CDR3 DNA: TGTGCCAGCAGCTACCATATGTTTACCCGAAAGACCTATGGCTACACCTTC.

Worth noting for this clonotype: Sequence at one end of the junction differs from germline and may be a read error. The chain combines TRBV28 with TRBJ2-7, with D uncertain. Germline V lookup: CDR1 MDHEN, CDR2 SYDVKM. This CDR3 spans 14 amino acids. The CDR3 DNA reads as TGTGCCAGCAGTTTATCACGGAGCTCCTACGAGCAGTGCTTC. Encoded protein: CASSLSRSSYEQCF.